A selection of T cell receptor beta chains follows, all from one sample in a study of a mutant IDH1 vaccine in newly diagnosed glioma. Only in-frame clones appear in the TCRdb table, and some are missing; sequencing was by immunoSEQ multiplex PCR. The sample includes about 16,000 clones, 95% of them seen just once. Sequencing used peripheral blood mononuclear cells (PBMCs), obtained from a glioma patient treated with radiotherapy, temozolomide or both. The receptor set was obtained from a woman aged 18 to 35 with glioma. Some clones in this sample may be carry-over from other donors' samples. Each CDR3 is given with its conserved first and last residue. D genes are given only for firm matches. Clone size is shown for a subset of rows, as once, few, many or a class of expanded clone.

abundance	d_gene	v_gene	j_gene	CDR3nt	CDR3aa
NA	NA	TRBV29-1	TRBJ2-5	TGCAGCGTTGACGAAGCGCCGCAAGAGACCCAGTACTTC	CSVDEAPQETQYF
NA	NA	TRBV30	TRBJ1-6	TGTGCCTGGGCAGGTTCGAATTCACCCCTCCACTTT	CAWAGSNSPLHF
NA	TRBD1	TRBV29-1	TRBJ2-3	TGCAGCGTTGTAGCCAGGGGGCTATTGGGCACAGATACGCAGTATTTT	CSVVARGLLGTDTQYF
once	NA	TRBV27	TRBJ1-6	TGTGCCAGCAGTGCCGGGACGGGGTATAATTCACCCCTCCACTTT	CASSAGTGYNSPLHF
once	NA	TRBV27	TRBJ1-4	TGTGCCAGCAGTTTATTCGGTTTACAGGGTCGGGAAAAACTGTTTTTT	CASSLFGLQGREKLFF
NA	NA	TRBV28	TRBJ1-6	TGTGCCAGCAGCGATTCCGGGACACCAAATTCACCCCTCCACTTT	CASSDSGTPNSPLHF
NA	NA	TRBV18	TRBJ1-5	TGTGCCAGCTCACCCGACGTGTGGGCTCAGCCCCAGCATTTT	CASSPDVWAQPQHF
NA	NA	TRBV29-1	TRBJ2-5	TGCAGCGTTGAGTGGCTCACAGAGACCCAGTACTTC	CSVEWLTETQYF
NA	NA	TRBV18	TRBJ1-4	TGTGCCAGCTCACCGGAAACAGAGGCTAATGAAAAACTGTTTTTT	CASSPETEANEKLFF
once	TRBD1	TRBV7-2	TRBJ2-7	TGTGCCAGCAGCTCTCTGCCGGGACAGGGGTACGAGCAGTACTTC	CASSSLPGQGYEQYF
NA	NA	TRBV6-6	TRBJ2-2	TGTGCCGGAGGGACTTCCTTCACCGGGGAGCTGTTTTTT	CAGGTSFTGELFF
few	TRBD1	TRBV7-6	TRBJ1-2	TGTGCCAGCAGCCCCGGGACAGGTCTTAACTATGGCTACACCTTC	CASSPGTGLNYGYTF
NA	NA	TRBV6-1	TRBJ2-7	TGTGCCAGCAGTGAAAGCGGATTTGGCAGGAGGGACGAGCAGTACTTC	CASSESGFGRRDEQYF
NA	NA	TRBV9	TRBJ2-7	TGTGCCAGCAGCGTAGAAACCGTCGGGGACGAGCAGTACTTC	CASSVETVGDEQYF
NA	TRBD2	TRBV7-2	TRBJ2-1	TGTGCCAGCAGACTAGCGGGAGCGGCCTACAATGAGCAGTTCTTC	CASRLAGAAYNEQFF
NA	NA	TRBV20-1	TRBJ2-1	TGCAGTGCCCCAAGATTTAATGAGCAGTTCTTC	CSAPRFNEQFF
NA	TRBD2	TRBV13	TRBJ2-3	TGTGCCAGCAGCACCTATAAAGCGGGGAGTCCAGATACGCAGTATTTT	CASSTYKAGSPDTQYF